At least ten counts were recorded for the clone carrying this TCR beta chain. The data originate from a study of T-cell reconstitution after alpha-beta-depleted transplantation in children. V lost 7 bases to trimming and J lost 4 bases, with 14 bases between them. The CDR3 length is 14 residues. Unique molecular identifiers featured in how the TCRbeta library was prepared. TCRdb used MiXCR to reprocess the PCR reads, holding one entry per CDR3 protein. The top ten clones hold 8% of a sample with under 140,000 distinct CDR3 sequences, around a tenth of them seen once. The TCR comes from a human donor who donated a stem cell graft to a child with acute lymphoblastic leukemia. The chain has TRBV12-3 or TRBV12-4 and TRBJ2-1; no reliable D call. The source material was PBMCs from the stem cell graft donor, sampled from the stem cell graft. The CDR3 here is CASTPLVSYNEQFF. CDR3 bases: TGTGCCAGCACTCCGCTAGTCAGTTACAATGAGCAGTTCTTC.